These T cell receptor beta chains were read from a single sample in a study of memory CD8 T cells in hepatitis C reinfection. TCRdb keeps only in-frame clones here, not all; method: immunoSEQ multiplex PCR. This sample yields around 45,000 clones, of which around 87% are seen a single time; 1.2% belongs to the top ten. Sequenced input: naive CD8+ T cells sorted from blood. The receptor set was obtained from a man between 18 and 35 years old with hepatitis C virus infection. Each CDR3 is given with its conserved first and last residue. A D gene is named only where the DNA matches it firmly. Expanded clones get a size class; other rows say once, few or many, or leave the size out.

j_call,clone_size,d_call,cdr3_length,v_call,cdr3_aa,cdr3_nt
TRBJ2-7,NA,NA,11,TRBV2,CATNTGNEQYF,TGTGCCACCAACACAGGGAACGAGCAGTACTTC
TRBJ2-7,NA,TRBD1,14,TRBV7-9,CASSLEGQLAEQYF,TGTGCCAGCAGCTTAGAGGGACAGCTCGCCGAGCAGTACTTC
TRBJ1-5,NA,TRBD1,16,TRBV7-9,CASSLEGAGADQPQHF,TGTGCCAGCAGCTTAGAGGGGGCAGGGGCTGATCAGCCCCAGCATTTT
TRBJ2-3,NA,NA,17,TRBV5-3,CARSLSGQRAPSGTQYF,TGTGCCAGAAGCTTGTCGGGACAGCGGGCCCCCTCAGGTACGCAGTATTTT
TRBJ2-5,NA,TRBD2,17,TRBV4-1,CASSQHYRGLEMETQYF,TGCGCCAGCAGCCAGCATTATCGGGGACTAGAGATGGAGACCCAGTACTTC
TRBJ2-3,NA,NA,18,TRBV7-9,CASSPGGSGQIPTDTQYF,TGTGCCAGCAGCCCAGGGGGGTCAGGGCAAATTCCCACAGATACGCAGTATTTT
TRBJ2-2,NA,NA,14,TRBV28,CASNHREHTGELFF,TGTGCCAGCAATCACAGGGAGCACACCGGGGAGCTGTTTTTT
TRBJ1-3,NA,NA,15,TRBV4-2,CASSPLGDSGNTIYF,TGTGCCAGCAGCCCTCTAGGAGACTCTGGAAACACCATATATTTT
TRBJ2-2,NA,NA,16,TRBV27,CASSLEVSGNTGELFF,TGTGCCAGCAGTTTAGAAGTCTCAGGGAACACCGGGGAGCTGTTTTTT
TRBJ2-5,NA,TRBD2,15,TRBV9,CASSVAAGGQETQYF,TGTGCCAGCAGCGTAGCTGCGGGGGGGCAAGAGACCCAGTACTTC
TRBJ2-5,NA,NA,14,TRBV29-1,CSVEIAAREETQYF,TGCAGCGTTGAAATCGCAGCGAGGGAAGAGACCCAGTACTTC
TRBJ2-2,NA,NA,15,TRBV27,CASSLLGLHTGELFF,TGTGCCAGCAGTTTATTGGGACTCCACACCGGGGAGCTGTTTTTT
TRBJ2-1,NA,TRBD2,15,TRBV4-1,CASSQVPGRLNEQFF,TGCGCCAGCAGCCAAGTCCCCGGGAGGCTCAATGAGCAGTTCTTC
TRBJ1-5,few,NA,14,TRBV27,CASSSPGSNQPQHF,TGTGCCAGCAGTTCCCCAGGGAGCAATCAGCCCCAGCATTTT
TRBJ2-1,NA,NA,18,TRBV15,CATSSERGEEIAYNEQFF,TGTGCCACCAGCAGTGAACGGGGAGAGGAAATCGCCTACAATGAGCAGTTCTTC
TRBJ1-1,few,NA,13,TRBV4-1,CASSWDGTTEAFF,TGCGCCAGCAGCTGGGACGGGACTACTGAAGCTTTCTTT
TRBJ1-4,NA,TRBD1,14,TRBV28,CASSLDRGGGELFF,TGTGCCAGCAGTTTAGACAGGGGCGGGGGCGAACTGTTTTTT
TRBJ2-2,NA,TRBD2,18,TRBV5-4,CASSLDGLAIFRPGELFF,TGTGCCAGCAGCTTGGATGGACTAGCGATTTTCCGCCCCGGGGAGCTGTTTTTT
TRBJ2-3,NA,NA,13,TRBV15,CATSRDNTDTQYF,TGTGCCACCAGCAGAGACAACACAGATACGCAGTATTTT
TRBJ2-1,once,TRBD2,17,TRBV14,CASSQEVGLAAYNEQFF,TGTGCCAGCAGCCAAGAAGTAGGACTAGCGGCCTACAATGAGCAGTTCTTC
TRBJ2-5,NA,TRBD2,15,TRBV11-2,CASSRAGGRQETQYF,TGTGCCAGCAGCCGAGCGGGGGGGCGACAAGAGACCCAGTACTTC
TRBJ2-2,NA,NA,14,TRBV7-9,CASSPRTETGELFF,TGTGCCAGCAGCCCCCGGACTGAGACCGGGGAGCTGTTTTTT
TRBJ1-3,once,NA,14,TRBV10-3,CAIRDRGTGNTIYF,TGTGCCATCAGAGATCGGGGGACTGGAAACACCATATATTTT
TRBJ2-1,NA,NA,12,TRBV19,CATATGVDEQFF,TGTGCCACCGCCACGGGGGTCGATGAGCAGTTCTTC
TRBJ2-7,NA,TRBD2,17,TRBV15,CATSRDLAGGDSYEQYF,TGTGCCACCAGCAGAGACCTAGCGGGAGGGGATTCCTACGAGCAGTACTTC
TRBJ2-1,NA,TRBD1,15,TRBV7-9,CASSEGQGVPNEQFF,TGTGCCAGCAGCGAGGGACAGGGGGTCCCTAATGAGCAGTTCTTC
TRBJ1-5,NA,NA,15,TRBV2,CASSETGGRYQPQHF,TGTGCCAGCAGTGAAACTGGGGGCCGATATCAGCCCCAGCATTTT
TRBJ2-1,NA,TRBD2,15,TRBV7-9,CASSLGTSWGDEQFF,TGTGCCAGCAGCCTTGGGACTAGCTGGGGGGATGAGCAGTTCTTC
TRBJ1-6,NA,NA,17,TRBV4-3,CASSPTRPGSYNSPLHF,TGCGCCAGCAGCCCCACCCGTCCCGGCTCCTATAATTCACCCCTCCACTTT
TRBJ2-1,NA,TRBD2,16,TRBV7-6,CASSPAGLAGWVEQFF,TGTGCCAGCAGCCCCGCGGGACTAGCAGGGTGGGTTGAGCAGTTCTTC
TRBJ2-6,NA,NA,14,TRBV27,CASSSRLGANVLTF,TGTGCCAGCAGTTCCCGTCTTGGGGCCAACGTCCTGACTTTC
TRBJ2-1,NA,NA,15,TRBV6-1,CASREVGSVGTEQFF,TGTGCCAGCAGGGAAGTAGGGAGTGTAGGGACAGAGCAGTTCTTC
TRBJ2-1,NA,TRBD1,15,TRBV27,CASSLLGQGDNEQFF,TGTGCCAGCAGTTTATTAGGACAGGGGGACAATGAGCAGTTCTTC
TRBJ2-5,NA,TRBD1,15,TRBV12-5,CASGPGGQGAETQYF,TGTGCTAGTGGACCGGGCGGACAGGGGGCTGAGACCCAGTACTTC
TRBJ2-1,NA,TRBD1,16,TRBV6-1,CASSGSGTGAEDEQFF,TGTGCCAGCAGTGGATCCGGGACAGGGGCTGAGGATGAGCAGTTCTTC
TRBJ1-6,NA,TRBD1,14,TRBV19,CASSRDRAGSPLHF,TGTGCCAGTAGTCGCGACAGGGCTGGGTCACCCCTCCACTTT
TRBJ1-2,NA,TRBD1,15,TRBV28,CASSPPLQGAEGYTF,TGTGCCAGCAGCCCCCCCCTCCAGGGGGCCGAAGGCTACACCTTC
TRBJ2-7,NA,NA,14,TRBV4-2,CASSQTDSTYEQYF,TGTGCCAGCAGCCAGACTGACAGTACCTACGAGCAGTACTTC
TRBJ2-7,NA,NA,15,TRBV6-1,CASSEANSGFYEQYF,TGTGCCAGCAGTGAAGCGAACTCAGGGTTCTACGAGCAGTACTTC
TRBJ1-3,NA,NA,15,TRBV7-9,CASSLQGSSGNTIYF,TGTGCCAGCAGCTTACAAGGGAGCTCTGGAAACACCATATATTTT
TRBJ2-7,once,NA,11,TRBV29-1,CSGTSGYEQYF,TGCAGCGGGACATCGGGCTACGAGCAGTACTTC
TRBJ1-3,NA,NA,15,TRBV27,CASSLSTAAGNTIYF,TGTGCCAGCAGCTTATCTACTGCTGCTGGAAACACCATATATTTT
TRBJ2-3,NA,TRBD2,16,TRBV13,CASSIGLAGGTDTQYF,TGTGCCAGCAGCATAGGACTAGCGGGAGGGACAGATACGCAGTATTTT
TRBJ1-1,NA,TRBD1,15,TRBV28,CASSPWTGVNTEAFF,TGTGCCAGCAGCCCGTGGACAGGGGTGAACACTGAAGCTTTCTTT
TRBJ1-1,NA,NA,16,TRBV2,CASSSGTSRALGEAFF,TGTGCCAGCAGCTCCGGGACAAGCAGGGCCTTGGGGGAAGCTTTCTTT
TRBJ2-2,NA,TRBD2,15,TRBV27,CASSFGLAGTGELFF,TGTGCCAGCAGTTTCGGACTAGCGGGAACCGGGGAGCTGTTTTTT
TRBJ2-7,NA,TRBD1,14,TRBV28,CASSPGTGLDEQYF,TGTGCCAGCAGTCCTGGGACAGGGTTAGACGAGCAGTACTTC
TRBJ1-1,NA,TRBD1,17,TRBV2,CASSPGFAGQMNTEAFF,TGTGCCAGCAGCCCCGGGTTTGCGGGACAGATGAACACTGAAGCTTTCTTT